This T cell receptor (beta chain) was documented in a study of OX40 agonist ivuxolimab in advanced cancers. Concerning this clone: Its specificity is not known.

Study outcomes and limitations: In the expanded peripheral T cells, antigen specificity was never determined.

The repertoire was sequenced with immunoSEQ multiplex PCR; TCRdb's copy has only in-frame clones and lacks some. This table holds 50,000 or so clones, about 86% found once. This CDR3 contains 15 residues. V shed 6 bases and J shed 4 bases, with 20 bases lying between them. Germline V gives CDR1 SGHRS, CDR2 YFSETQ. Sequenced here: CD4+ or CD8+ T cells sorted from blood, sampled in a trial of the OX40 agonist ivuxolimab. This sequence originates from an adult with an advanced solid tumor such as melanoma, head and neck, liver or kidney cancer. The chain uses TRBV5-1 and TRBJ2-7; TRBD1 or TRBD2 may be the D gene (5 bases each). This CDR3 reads CASKLSTGTIYEQYF. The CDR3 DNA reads TGCGCCAGCAAACTTTCAACCGGGACCATATACGAGCAGTACTTC.